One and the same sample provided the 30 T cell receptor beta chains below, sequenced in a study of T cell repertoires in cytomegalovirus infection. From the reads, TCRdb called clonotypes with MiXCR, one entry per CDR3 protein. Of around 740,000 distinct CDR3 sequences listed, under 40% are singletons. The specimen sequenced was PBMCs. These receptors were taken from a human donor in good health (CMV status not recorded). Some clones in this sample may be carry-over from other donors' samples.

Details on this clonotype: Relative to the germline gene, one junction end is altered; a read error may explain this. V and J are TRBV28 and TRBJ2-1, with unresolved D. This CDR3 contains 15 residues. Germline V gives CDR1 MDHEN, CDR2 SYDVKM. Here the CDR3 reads CARSLVSPSGNEQFF. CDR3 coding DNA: TGTGCCAGGAGTTTAGTGAGCCCCAGTGGCAATGAGCAGTTCTTC.

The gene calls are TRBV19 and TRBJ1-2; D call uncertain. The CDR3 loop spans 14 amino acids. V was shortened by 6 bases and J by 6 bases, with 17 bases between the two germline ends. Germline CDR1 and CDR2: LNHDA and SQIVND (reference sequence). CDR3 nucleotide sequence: TGTGCCAGTAGCCGGCAGAAAACCGCGAATGGCTACACCTTC. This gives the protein CASSRQKTANGYTF.

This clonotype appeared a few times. CDR3 protein: CASSEQGAWTEAFF. The CDR3 DNA reads as TGTGCCAGCAGTGAACAGGGGGCTTGGACTGAAGCTTTCTTT. This rearrangement joins TRBV2 to TRBJ1-1; 8 bases agree with TRBD1. The CDR3 spans 14 residues. Losses at the gene ends were 2 bases for V and 5 bases for J; bases not matched to a gene: 4. In germline, CDR1 is SNHLY, CDR2 FYNNEI.

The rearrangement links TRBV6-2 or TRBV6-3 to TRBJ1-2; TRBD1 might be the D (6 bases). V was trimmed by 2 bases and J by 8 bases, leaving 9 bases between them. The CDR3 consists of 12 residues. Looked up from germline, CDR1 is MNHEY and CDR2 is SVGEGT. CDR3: CASSYQGTGYTF. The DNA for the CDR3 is TGTGCCAGCAGTTACCAGGGGACCGGCTACACCTTC.

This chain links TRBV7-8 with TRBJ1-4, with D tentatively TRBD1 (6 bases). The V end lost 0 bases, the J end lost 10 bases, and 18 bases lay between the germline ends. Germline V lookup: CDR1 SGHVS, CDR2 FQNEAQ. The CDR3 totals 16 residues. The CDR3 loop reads CASSLAGQGFVAKLFF. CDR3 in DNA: TGTGCCAGCAGCTTAGCGGGGCAGGGGTTTGTAGCAAAACTGTTTTTT. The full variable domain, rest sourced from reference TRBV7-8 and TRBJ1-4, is GAGVSQSPRYKVAKRGQDVALRCDPISGHVSLFWYQQALGQGPEFLTYFQNEAQLDKSGLPSDRFFAERPEGSVSTLKIQRTQQEDSAVYLCASSLAGQGFVAKLFFGSGTQLSVL.

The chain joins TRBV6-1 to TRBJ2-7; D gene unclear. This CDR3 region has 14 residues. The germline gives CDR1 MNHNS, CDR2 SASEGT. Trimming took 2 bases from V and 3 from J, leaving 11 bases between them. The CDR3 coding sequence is TGTGCCAGCAGTGAACAGAAATACCTCTACGAGCAGTACTTC. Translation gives CASSEQKYLYEQYF.

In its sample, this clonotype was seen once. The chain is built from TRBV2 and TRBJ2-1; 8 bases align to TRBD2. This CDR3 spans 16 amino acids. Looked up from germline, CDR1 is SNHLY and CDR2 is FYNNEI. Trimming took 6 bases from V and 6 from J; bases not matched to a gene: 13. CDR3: CASRRKIREGSNEQFF. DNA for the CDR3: TGTGCCAGCAGGCGTAAAATCCGGGAGGGCTCCAATGAGCAGTTCTTC.

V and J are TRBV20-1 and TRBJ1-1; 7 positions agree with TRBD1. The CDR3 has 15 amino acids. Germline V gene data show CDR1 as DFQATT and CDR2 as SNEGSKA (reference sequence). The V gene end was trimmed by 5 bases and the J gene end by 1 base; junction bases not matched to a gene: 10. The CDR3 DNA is TGCAGTGCTCCTCCAGGGGGGGTAAGGAACACTGAAGCTTTCTTT. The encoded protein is CSAPPGGVRNTEAFF.

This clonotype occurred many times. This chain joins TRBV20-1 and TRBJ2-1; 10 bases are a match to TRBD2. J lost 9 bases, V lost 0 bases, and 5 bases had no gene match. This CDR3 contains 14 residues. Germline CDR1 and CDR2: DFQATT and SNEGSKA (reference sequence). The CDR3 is CSARELAGRGEQFF. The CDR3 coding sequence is TGCAGTGCTAGAGAACTAGCGGGGAGAGGTGAGCAGTTCTTC.

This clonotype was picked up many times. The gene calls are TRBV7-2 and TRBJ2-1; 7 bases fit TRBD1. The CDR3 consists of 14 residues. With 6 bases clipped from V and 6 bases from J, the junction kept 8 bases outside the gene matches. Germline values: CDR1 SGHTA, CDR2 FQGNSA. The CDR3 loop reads CASRSPNRGNEQFF. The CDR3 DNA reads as TGTGCCAGCAGATCCCCCAACAGGGGCAATGAGCAGTTCTTC. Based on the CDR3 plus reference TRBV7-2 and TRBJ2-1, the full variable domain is GAGVSQSPSNKVTEKGKDVELRCDPISGHTALYWYRQSLGQGLEFLIYFQGNSAPDKSGLPSDRFSAERTGGSVSTLTIQRTQQEDSAVYLCASRSPNRGNEQFFGPGTRLTVL.

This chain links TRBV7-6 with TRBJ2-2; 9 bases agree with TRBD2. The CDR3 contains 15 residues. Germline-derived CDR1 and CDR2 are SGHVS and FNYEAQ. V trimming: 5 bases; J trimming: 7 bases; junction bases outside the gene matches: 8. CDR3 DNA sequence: TGTGCCAGCAGCACACACAGCGGGAGGAGCGGGGAGCTGTTTTTT. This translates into CASSTHSGRSGELFF.

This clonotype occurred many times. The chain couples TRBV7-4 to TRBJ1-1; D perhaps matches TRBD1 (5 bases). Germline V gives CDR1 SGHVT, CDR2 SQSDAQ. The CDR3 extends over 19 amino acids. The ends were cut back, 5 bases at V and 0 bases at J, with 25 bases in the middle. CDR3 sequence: CASSLRDRGSRGLNTEAFF. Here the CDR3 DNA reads TGTGCCAGCAGCCTACGGGACCGAGGTTCTAGAGGTCTGAACACTGAAGCTTTCTTT.

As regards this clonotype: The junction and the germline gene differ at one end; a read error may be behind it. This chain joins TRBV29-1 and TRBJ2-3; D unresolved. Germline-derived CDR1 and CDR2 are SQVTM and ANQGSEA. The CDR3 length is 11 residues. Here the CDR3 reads CIVEWGDTQYF. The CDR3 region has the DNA TGCATCGTTGAATGGGGAGATACGCAGTATTTT.

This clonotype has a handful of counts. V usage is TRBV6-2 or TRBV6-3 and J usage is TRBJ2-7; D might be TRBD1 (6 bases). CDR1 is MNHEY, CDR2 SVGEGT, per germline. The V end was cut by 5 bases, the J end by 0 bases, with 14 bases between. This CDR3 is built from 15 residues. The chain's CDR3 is CASSRTVLSSYEQYF. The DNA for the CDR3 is TGTGCCAGCAGTCGGACAGTCCTCAGCTCCTACGAGCAGTACTTC.

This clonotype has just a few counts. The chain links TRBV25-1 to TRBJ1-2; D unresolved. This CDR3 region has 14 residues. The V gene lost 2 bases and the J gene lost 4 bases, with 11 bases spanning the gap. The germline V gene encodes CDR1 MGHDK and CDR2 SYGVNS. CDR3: CASSEQDKSYGYTF. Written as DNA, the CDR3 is TGTGCCAGCAGTGAACAAGACAAGTCCTATGGCTACACCTTC.

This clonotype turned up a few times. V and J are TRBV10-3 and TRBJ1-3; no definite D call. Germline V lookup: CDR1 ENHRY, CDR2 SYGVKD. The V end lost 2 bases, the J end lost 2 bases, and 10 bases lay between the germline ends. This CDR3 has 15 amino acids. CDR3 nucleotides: TGTGCCATCAGTGAGACAGCGGGAGCTGGAAACACCATATATTTT. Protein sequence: CAISETAGAGNTIYF.

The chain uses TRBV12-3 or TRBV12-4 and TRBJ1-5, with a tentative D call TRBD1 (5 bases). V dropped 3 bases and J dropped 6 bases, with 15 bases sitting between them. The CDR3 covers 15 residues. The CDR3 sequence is CASSFRGGIPQPQHF. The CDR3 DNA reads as TGTGCCAGCAGTTTTAGGGGCGGGATCCCTCAGCCCCAGCATTTT.

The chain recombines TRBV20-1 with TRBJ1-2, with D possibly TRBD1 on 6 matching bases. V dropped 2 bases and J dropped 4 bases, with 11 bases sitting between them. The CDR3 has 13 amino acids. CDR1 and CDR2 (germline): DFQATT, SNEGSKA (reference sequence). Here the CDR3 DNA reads TGCAGTGCTAGATGGGTGGACAGCTATGGCTACACCTTC. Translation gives CSARWVDSYGYTF.

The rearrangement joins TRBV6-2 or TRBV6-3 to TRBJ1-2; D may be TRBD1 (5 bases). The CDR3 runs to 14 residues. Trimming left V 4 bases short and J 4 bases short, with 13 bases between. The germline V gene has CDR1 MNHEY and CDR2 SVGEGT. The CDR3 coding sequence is TGTGCCAGCAGTTCGTGGGGGGGAACCTATGGCTACACCTTC. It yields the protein CASSSWGGTYGYTF.

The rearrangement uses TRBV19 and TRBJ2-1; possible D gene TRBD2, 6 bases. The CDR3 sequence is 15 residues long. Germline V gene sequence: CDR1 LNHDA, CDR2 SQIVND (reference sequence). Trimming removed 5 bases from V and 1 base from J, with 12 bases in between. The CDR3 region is CASSDRGTSYNEQFF. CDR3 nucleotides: TGTGCCAGTAGTGATCGGGGGACTTCCTACAATGAGCAGTTCTTC.

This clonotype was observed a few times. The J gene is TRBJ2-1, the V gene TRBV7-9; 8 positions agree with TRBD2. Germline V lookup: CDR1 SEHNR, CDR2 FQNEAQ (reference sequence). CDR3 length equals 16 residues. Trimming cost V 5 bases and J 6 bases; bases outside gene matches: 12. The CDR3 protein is CASSPPTSVGSNEQFF. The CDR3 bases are TGTGCCAGCAGCCCGCCGACTAGCGTGGGGTCCAATGAGCAGTTCTTC.

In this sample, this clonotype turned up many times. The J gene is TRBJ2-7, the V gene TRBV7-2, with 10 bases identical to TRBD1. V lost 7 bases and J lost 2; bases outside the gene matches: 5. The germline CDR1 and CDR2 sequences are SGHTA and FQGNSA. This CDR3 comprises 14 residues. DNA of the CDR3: TGTGCCAGCACAGACAGGGGGCGAGCCTACGAGCAGTACTTC. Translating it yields CASTDRGRAYEQYF.

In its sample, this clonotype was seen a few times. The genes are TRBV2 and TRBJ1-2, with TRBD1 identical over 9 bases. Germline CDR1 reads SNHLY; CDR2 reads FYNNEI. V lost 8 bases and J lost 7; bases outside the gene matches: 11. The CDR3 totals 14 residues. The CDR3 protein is CASDPGQGLFGYTF. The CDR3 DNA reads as TGTGCCAGCGACCCTGGACAGGGGCTCTTTGGCTACACCTTC.

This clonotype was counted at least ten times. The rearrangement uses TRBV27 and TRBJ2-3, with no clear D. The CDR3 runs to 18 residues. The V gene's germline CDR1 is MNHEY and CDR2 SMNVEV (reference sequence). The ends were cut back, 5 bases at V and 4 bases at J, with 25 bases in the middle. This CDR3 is CASSPSPGSSAWPDTQYF. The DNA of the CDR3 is TGTGCCAGCAGTCCATCCCCCGGTTCGTCAGCGTGGCCAGATACGCAGTATTTT.

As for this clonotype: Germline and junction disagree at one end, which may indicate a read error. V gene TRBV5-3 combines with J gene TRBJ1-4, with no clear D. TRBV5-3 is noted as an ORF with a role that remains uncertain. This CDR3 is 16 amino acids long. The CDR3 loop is CASSLVVQAGDEKLFF. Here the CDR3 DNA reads TGTGCCAGCAGCTTGGTGGTCCAGGCGGGCGATGAAAAACTGTTTTTT.

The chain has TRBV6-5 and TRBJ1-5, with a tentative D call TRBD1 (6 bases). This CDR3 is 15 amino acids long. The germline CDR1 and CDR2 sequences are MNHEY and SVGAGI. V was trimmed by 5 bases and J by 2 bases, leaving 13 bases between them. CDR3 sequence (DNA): TGTGCCAGCAGTAAACAGGGAATTGGCAATCAGCCCCAGCATTTT. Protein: CASSKQGIGNQPQHF.

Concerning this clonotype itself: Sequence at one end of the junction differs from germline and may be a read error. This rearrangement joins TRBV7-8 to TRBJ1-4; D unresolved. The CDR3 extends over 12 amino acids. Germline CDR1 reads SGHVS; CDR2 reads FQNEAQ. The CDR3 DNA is TGTGCCAGCAGCCGGGTGTATGAAAAAATGTTTTTT. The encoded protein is CASSRVYEKMFF.

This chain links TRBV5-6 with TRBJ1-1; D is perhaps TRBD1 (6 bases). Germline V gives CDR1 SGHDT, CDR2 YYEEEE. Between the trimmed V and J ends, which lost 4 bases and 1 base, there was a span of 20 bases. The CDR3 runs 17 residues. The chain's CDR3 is CASSGGDRLRGNTEAFF. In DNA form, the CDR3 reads TGTGCCAGCAGCGGAGGAGACAGGCTTAGAGGGAACACTGAAGCTTTCTTT.

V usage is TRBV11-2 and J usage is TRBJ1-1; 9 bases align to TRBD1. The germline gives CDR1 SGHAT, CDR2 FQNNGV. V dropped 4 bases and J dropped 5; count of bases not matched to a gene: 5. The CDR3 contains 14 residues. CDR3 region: CASSSTGGRTEAFF. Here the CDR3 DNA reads TGTGCCAGCAGCTCAACAGGGGGCCGGACTGAAGCTTTCTTT.

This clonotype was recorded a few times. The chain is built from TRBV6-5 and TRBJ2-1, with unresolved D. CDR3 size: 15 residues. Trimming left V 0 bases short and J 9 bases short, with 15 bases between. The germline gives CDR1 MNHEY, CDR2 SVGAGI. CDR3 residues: CASSYSTYSNGEQFF. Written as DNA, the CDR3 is TGTGCCAGCAGTTACTCGACTTACAGCAACGGTGAGCAGTTCTTC.